These T cell receptor beta chains were read from a single sample in a study of response to subunit inactivated influenza vaccine. TCRdb re-analysed the RT-PCR reads in MiXCR, keeping a single row per CDR3 protein. This table holds a few hundred thousand distinct CDR3 sequences, around a fifth found once. The sample in question was PBMCs from blood, obtained about 20 months after vaccination. Every receptor here comes from a man between 50 and 75 years old who received an inactivated influenza vaccine. Both conserved end residues are part of each CDR3. The D gene is left open where the match is weak. The size field is filled for only some rows; it gives once, few, many or a size class.

v_call,d_call,j_call,clone_size,cdr3_aa,cdr3_nt
TRBV4-2,TRBD1,TRBJ1-4,-,CASSRYRDRGNEKLFF,TGTGCCAGCAGCCGGTACCGGGACAGGGGTAATGAAAAACTGTTTTTT
TRBV29-1,-,TRBJ2-1,few,CSVEEDGNPSSYNEQFF,TGCAGCGTTGAAGAGGATGGGAACCCTAGCTCCTACAATGAGCAGTTCTTC
TRBV11-2,TRBD1,TRBJ1-5,few,CASSVGTENQPQHF,TGTGCCAGCAGCGTAGGGACAGAGAATCAGCCCCAGCATTTT
TRBV6-1,-,TRBJ1-5,-,CASNHDRANQPQHF,TGTGCCAGCAACCACGACCGAGCCAATCAGCCCCAGCATTTT
TRBV20-1,-,TRBJ1-2,few,CSARMVEGYTF,TGCAGTGCTAGAATGGTCGAGGGCTACACCTTC
TRBV12-3/TRBV12-4,-,TRBJ2-3,-,CASSFTRRPDTQYF,TGTGCCAGCAGTTTCACACGGAGACCAGATACGCAGTATTTT
TRBV2,-,TRBJ2-1,-,CASSELYNEQFF,TGTGCCAGCAGTGAGCTATACAATGAGCAGTTCTTC
TRBV11-1,TRBD2,TRBJ2-1,few,CASSLGLWREANSSYNEQFF,TGTGCCAGCAGCTTAGGGCTTTGGCGGGAGGCCAATTCCTCCTACAATGAGCAGTTCTTC
TRBV20-1,-,TRBJ1-2,-,CSAPTGSHYGYTF,TGCAGTGCCCCAACGGGTTCCCACTATGGCTACACCTTC
TRBV29-1,TRBD1,TRBJ1-2,-,CSVEGTVYGYTF,TGCAGCGTTGAGGGGACAGTCTATGGCTACACCTTC
TRBV7-9,-,TRBJ1-1,few,CASSLGAPNTEAFF,TGTGCCAGCAGCTTAGGGGCCCCGAACACTGAAGCTTTCTTT